The TCR beta chain described here comes from a study of shared clonotypes between healthy human individuals. TCRdb's copy holds only in-frame clones and misses some; the assay was immunoSEQ multiplex PCR. Of some 1 million clones in the sample, 60% to 80% were seen once. The V gene end was trimmed by 4 bases and the J gene end by 4 bases; junction bases not matched to a gene: 6. CDR1 is SGHNT and CDR2 is YYREEE in the germline V gene (reference sequence). CDR3 length: 14 residues. Sequencing was done on a sample of memory CD4+ T cells sorted from blood. Subset in this sample: CD45RA-negative fraction. The clonotype comes from a young man in good health. This chain uses TRBV5-4 with TRBJ2-5; TRBD2 agrees at 8 bases. The CDR3 DNA reads as TGTGCCAGCAGCGTCCTAGCGGGTGGAGAGACCCAGTACTTC. Its protein is CASSVLAGGETQYF. Full variable domain (remainder filled in from reference TRBV5-4 and TRBJ2-5): ETGVTQSPTHLIKTRGQQVTLRCSSQSGHNTVSWYQQALGQGPQFIFQYYREEENGRGNFPPRFSGLQFPNYSSELNVNALELDDSALYLCASSVLAGGETQYFGPGTRLLVL.